This TCR beta chain was captured in a study of a mutant IDH1 vaccine in newly diagnosed glioma. The CDR3 contains 10 residues. V shed 8 bases and J shed 6 bases, with 8 bases lying between them. CDR1 is SNHLY, CDR2 FYNNEI, per germline. Here immunoSEQ multiplex PCR was the method, and the copy in TCRdb shows in-frame clones only, minus some. The data contain fewer than 20,000 clones, just under 80% of them singletons. This sample's time point: baseline, week 1 (first vaccination visit). Treatment defined: pre-vaccination baseline after standard-of-care therapy. The receptor was isolated from a man aged 35 to 55 with glioma. Here the sequenced sample was PBMCs, taken from a glioma patient treated with radiotherapy, temozolomide or both. The chain recombines TRBV2 with TRBJ2-7, with D perhaps TRBD1 (5 bases). The CDR3 DNA is TGTGCCAGCCAAGGGGTCGAGCAGTACTTC. Translated, it gives CASQGVEQYF.